One sample yielded the 14 T cell receptor beta chains listed below, sequenced in a study of T cells in Graves' hyperthyroidism and ophthalmopathy. TCR beta CDR3 regions were amplified from RNA transcripts. TCR CDR3 regions were first amplified by RT-PCR with HTBI primers. TCRdb reanalysed the multiplex PCR reads using MiXCR and keeps one entry per CDR3 protein. The data contain roughly 740,000 distinct CDR3 sequences, roughly 17% of them singletons. Sequences were obtained from blood. The receptor source for this set is a man aged 18 to 30 with Graves' hyperthyroidism.

This clonotype was seen many times. The chain links TRBV29-1 to TRBJ1-1, with D uncertain. The CDR3 extends over 12 amino acids. V shed 4 bases and J shed 1 base, with 7 bases lying between them. The germline V gene has CDR1 SQVTM and CDR2 ANQGSEA. CDR3 amino acids: CSVVRGNTEAFF. The CDR3 DNA reads as TGCAGCGTTGTACGTGGGAACACTGAAGCTTTCTTT.

The V and J genes are TRBV27 and TRBJ1-1, with unresolved D. Trimming removed 4 bases at V and 3 bases at J, with 9 bases between. The CDR3 runs to 13 residues. Germline V gene data show CDR1 as MNHEY and CDR2 as SMNVEV (reference sequence). In nucleotides, the CDR3 is TGTGCCAGCAGTTCGTACACATACACTGAAGCTTTCTTT. It is translated as CASSSYTYTEAFF.

The chain links TRBV2 to TRBJ2-5, with 7 bases lining up with TRBD2. The CDR3 length is 15 residues. The germline CDR1 and CDR2 sequences are SNHLY and FYNNEI. The ends lost 2 bases at V and 6 bases at J; junction bases unmatched: 9. The CDR3 DNA reads as TGTGCCAGCAGTGAATACTTCGGGAGGACCCAGACCCAGTACTTC. Protein: CASSEYFGRTQTQYF.

This clonotype was observed many times. The rearrangement links TRBV12-5 to TRBJ2-5, with D tentatively TRBD2 (6 bases). Germline-derived CDR1 and CDR2 are LGHNT and FRNRAP. This CDR3 is 14 amino acids long. V lost 11 bases to trimming and J lost 3 bases, with 19 bases between them. The DNA of the CDR3 is TGTGCTGGGACTCAGGGAGGCGCAAAAGAGACCCAGTACTTC. It specifies CAGTQGGAKETQYF.

This clonotype showed up many times. The J gene is TRBJ2-1, the V gene TRBV7-2, with 9 bases aligning to TRBD2. CDR3 size: 15 residues. Trimming removed 5 bases from V and 2 bases from J; junction bases left unmatched: 4. CDR1 is SGHTA and CDR2 is FQGNSA in the germline V gene. CDR3 coding DNA: TGTGCCAGCAGCCAGGGCGGGAGGGCCTACAATGAGCAGTTCTTC. It specifies CASSQGGRAYNEQFF.

A few counts support this clonotype. The chain employs TRBV20-1 and TRBJ1-1; D gene uncertain. V was cut by 1 base and J by 1 base, with 4 bases left in between. This CDR3 has 12 residues. Germline assignment: CDR1 DFQATT and CDR2 SNEGSKA (reference sequence). CDR3 nucleotides: TGCAGTGCTAGAGGGGAGAACACTGAAGCTTTCTTT. Its translation: CSARGENTEAFF.

This chain connects TRBV20-1 to TRBJ1-2, with D unclear. The germline V gene encodes CDR1 DFQATT and CDR2 SNEGSKA (reference sequence). The V end was cut by 0 bases, the J end by 1 base, with 9 bases between. The CDR3 has 14 residues. In nucleotides, the CDR3 is TGCAGTGCTAGAGATCCCCGGATTAACTATGGCTACACCTTC. This gives the protein CSARDPRINYGYTF.

The rearrangement uses TRBV28 and TRBJ2-1; the match to TRBD2 covers 8 bases. The CDR3 totals 19 residues. After removal of 3 bases from V and 5 bases from J, the junction contained 18 bases not matched to a gene. The germline gives CDR1 MDHEN, CDR2 SYDVKM. CDR3: CASSLYPGTSGRTNNEQFF. The CDR3 DNA sequence: TGTGCCAGCAGTTTGTATCCCGGGACTAGTGGGAGGACCAACAATGAGCAGTTCTTC.

In DNA, the CDR3 is TGTGCCAGCAGTGGCTTGGGGGTGCACTACGAGCAGTACTTC. Translated: CASSGLGVHYEQYF. The chain couples TRBV25-1 to TRBJ2-7; D is possibly TRBD1 or TRBD2 (5 bases each). CDR1 is MGHDK, CDR2 SYGVNS, per germline. This CDR3 has 14 amino acids. Trimming took off 4 bases at V and 3 bases at J, with 13 bases between the two ends.

The chain recombines TRBV28 with TRBJ2-7; 7 bases map to TRBD2. This CDR3 region has 16 residues. V trimming: 3 bases; J trimming: 3 bases; junction bases outside the gene matches: 11. Germline-derived CDR1 and CDR2 are MDHEN and SYDVKM. CDR3 protein: CASSLGLGGGVYEQYF. The CDR3 DNA sequence: TGTGCCAGCAGTTTGGGACTGGGGGGGGGGGTCTACGAGCAGTACTTC.

A remark on this clonotype: This may arise from a read error, as a much more abundant clone is one base away. The chain combines TRBV12-3 or TRBV12-4 with TRBJ2-7, with a possible D match to TRBD1 (5 bases). The CDR3 is 13 amino acids. The CDR3 bases are TGTGCCAGCAATTTAATCCAGGGCTACGAGCAGTACTTC. Protein: CASNLIQGYEQYF.

This clonotype was seen only a few times. This chain joins TRBV29-1 and TRBJ2-5, with unresolved D. The CDR3 spans 13 residues. Trimming stripped 4 bases from V and 0 bases from J, with 9 bases between. Germline V lookup: CDR1 SQVTM, CDR2 ANQGSEA. In nucleotides, the CDR3 is TGCAGCGTTGCTACTACGTACCAAGAGACCCAGTACTTC. It yields the protein CSVATTYQETQYF.

The rearrangement joins TRBV6-2 or TRBV6-3 to TRBJ2-3, with D possibly being TRBD2 (6 bases). Trimming took off 6 bases at V and 2 bases at J, with 18 bases between the two ends. The CDR3 has 16 amino acids. Germline-derived CDR1 and CDR2 are MNHEY and SVGEGT. CDR3 sequence reads: CASSPSGRGSTDTQYF. CDR3 coding DNA: TGTGCCAGCAGCCCATCGGGGCGGGGTTCCACAGATACGCAGTATTTT.

This clonotype was counted ten times or more. V gene TRBV28 combines with J gene TRBJ1-1; tentatively, D is TRBD1 (5 bases). V was shortened by 7 bases and J by 7 bases, with 25 bases between the two germline ends. The V gene's germline CDR1 is MDHEN and CDR2 SYDVKM. The CDR3 loop spans 16 amino acids. The CDR3 sequence: CASTPSRGRGYGEAFF. CDR3 bases: TGTGCCAGCACCCCAAGTCGGGGACGCGGGTATGGTGAAGCTTTCTTT.